Detailed here is one T cell receptor beta chain. Its antigen is unidentified. The sample belongs to a study of vaccination and CD4 T cells after COVID-19. The overall study: Overlapping spike peptides of SARS-CoV-2, HCoV-NL63, HCoV-OC43 and HCoV-229E stimulated the cells. Broader study findings: With convalescent patients, a median approximately 90% of reactive clones emerged solely after vaccination.

Sequence data for DNA of cultured CD4+ T cells were generated by the Oncomine TCR Beta short-read assay. TCRdb reprocessed the PCR reads with MiXCR, giving one entry per CDR3 protein. Found here are more than 7,500 distinct CDR3 sequences, 45% to 60% of them singletons; the top ten hold 7.6%. CDR3 length: 13 residues. The germline gives CDR1 SGHDT, CDR2 YYEEEE. Trimming shortened V by 4 bases and J by 4 bases, and 11 bases separated the two germline ends. The sample's treatment: approximately 10-day PBMC culture with coronavirus spike peptide pools or control peptides (ViraFEST assay). ViraFEST grew antigen-specific T cells using peptide pools, then sequenced TCRs.

Material: CD4+ T cells from blood, cultured in vitro. The chain uses TRBV5-6 and TRBJ2-5; possibly TRBD1 or TRBD2 for D (5 bases each). This receptor was taken from a human donor who had recovered from COVID-19. CDR3 protein: CASSLKRGETQYF. In DNA form, the CDR3 reads TGTGCCAGCAGCCTTAAGAGGGGAGAGACCCAGTACTTC.